Listed here are 23 T cell receptor beta chains from one sample, sequenced in a study of tumour-infiltrating T cells in Burkitt lymphoma. Sequencing was performed with immunoSEQ multiplex PCR; in TCRdb, only in-frame clones are kept and a portion is missing. The sample carries 11,000 to 15,000 clones, 60% to 80% recorded once. Material: tumor tissue. Source of these receptors: a human donor with diffuse large B-cell lymphoma.

The CDR3 here is CASSSTGRGYNEQFF. The CDR3 nucleotides are TGTGCCAGCAGTAGTACCGGGAGAGGCTACAATGAGCAGTTCTTC. V is TRBV7-8 and J is TRBJ2-1; TRBD2 might be the D (6 bases). In germline, CDR1 is SGHVS, CDR2 FQNEAQ. Trimming cost V 6 bases and J 3 bases, with 15 bases left between them. This CDR3 region has 15 residues. The variable domain in full, completed from reference TRBV7-8 and TRBJ2-1, reads GAGVSQSPRYKVAKRGQDVALRCDPISGHVSLFWYQQALGQGPEFLTYFQNEAQLDKSGLPSDRFFAERPEGSVSTLKIQRTQQEDSAVYLCASSSTGRGYNEQFFGPGTRLTVL.

Of note for this clone: One junction end does not reproduce the germline sequence, and a read error may be involved. The sample carries other DNA sequences with the same CDR3. The chain joins TRBV9 to TRBJ1-2, with TRBD1 identical over 9 bases. In germline, CDR1 is SGDLS, CDR2 YYNGEE. The CDR3 spans 17 residues. The CDR3 DNA reads as TGTGCCAGCAGCGTAGACAACAGGGGGCGGCCTGGGTATGGCTACACCTTT. Translating it yields CASSVDNRGRPGYGYTF.

The V gene is TRBV4-1, the J gene TRBJ1-4, with D maybe TRBD1 (5 bases). CDR1 is MGHRA and CDR2 is YSYEKL in the germline V gene. V lost 3 bases, J lost 6 bases, and 17 bases lay in between. The CDR3 length is 16 residues. The CDR3: CASSHESGNRHEKLFF. DNA for the CDR3: TGCGCCAGCAGCCATGAGTCAGGGAATCGTCATGAAAAACTGTTTTTT.

The chain links TRBV2 to TRBJ1-1; D ambiguous. Looked up from germline, CDR1 is SNHLY and CDR2 is FYNNEI. This CDR3 comprises 11 residues. V lost 4 bases and J 3 bases, leaving 3 bases between the germline ends. Here the CDR3 reads CASSVDTEAFF. DNA of the CDR3: TGTGCCAGCAGTGTCGACACTGAAGCTTTCTTT.

J is TRBJ1-3 and V is TRBV5-6; D remains ambiguous. Trimming took 4 bases from V and 2 from J, leaving 13 bases between them. Germline lookup yields CDR1 SGHDT and CDR2 YYEEEE. This CDR3 region has 15 residues. The CDR3 DNA reads as TGTGCCAGCAGCGCCCCAAATATCCCTGGAAACACCATATATTTT. It specifies CASSAPNIPGNTIYF.

This clone was counted a single time. The CDR3 sequence: CASGSGGGPGYTF. The CDR3 DNA follows: TGTGCTAGTGGTTCCGGGGGGGGCCCTGGCTACACCTTC. The rearrangement links TRBV12-5 to TRBJ1-2; D perhaps matches TRBD1 (6 bases). The CDR3 totals 13 residues. The ends were cut back, 4 bases at V and 7 bases at J, with 13 bases in the middle. Germline V lookup: CDR1 LGHNT, CDR2 FRNRAP.

The V gene is TRBV4-2, the J gene TRBJ2-7, with 7 bases fitting TRBD2. The CDR3 is made up of 16 amino acids. The germline V gene has CDR1 LGHNA and CDR2 YNFKEQ. V shed 0 bases and J 1 base; nucleotides not matched to a gene: 6. The CDR3 DNA reads as TGTGCCAGCAGCCAAGAGGAGGCGGGAGCGTCCTACGAGCAGTACTTC. It codes for CASSQEEAGASYEQYF.

The chain employs TRBV6-1 and TRBJ2-4, with 11 nucleotides matching TRBD2. This CDR3 contains 13 residues. V trimming: 8 bases; J trimming: 14 bases; junction bases outside the gene matches: 11. Germline-derived CDR1 and CDR2 are MNHNS and SASEGT. The chain's CDR3 is CASPSGRILREYF. The CDR3 nucleotides are TGTGCCAGCCCTAGCGGGAGGATATTGAGGGAGTACTTC.

This clone was counted only a few times. The V and J genes are TRBV11-2 and TRBJ2-1, with TRBD2 matching 10 bases. Germline trimming cut 4 bases from V and 6 bases from J; bases unmatched to any gene: 15. The germline V gene encodes CDR1 SGHAT and CDR2 FQNNGV. This CDR3 comprises 18 residues. CDR3: CASSSPSSGRGLGNEQFF. The CDR3 DNA sequence: TGTGCCAGCAGCTCCCCCTCCAGCGGGAGGGGGCTAGGCAATGAGCAGTTCTTC.

The chain joins TRBV19 to TRBJ2-7, with D possibly TRBD2 on 5 matching bases. The CDR3 is 15 residues long. V lost 4 bases, J lost 0 bases, and 13 bases lay in between. Germline V gene data show CDR1 as LNHDA and CDR2 as SQIVND (reference sequence). The CDR3 sequence: CASSKGASFSYEQYF. DNA of the CDR3: TGTGCCAGTAGTAAGGGAGCGTCCTTCTCCTACGAGCAGTACTTC.

The V call is TRBV5-4, the J call TRBJ2-7; 7 nucleotides match TRBD2. V trimming: 4 bases; J trimming: 5 bases; junction bases outside the gene matches: 6. Germline-derived CDR1 and CDR2 are SGHNT and YYREEE (reference sequence). The CDR3 length is 13 residues. The CDR3 nucleotides read TGTGCCAGCAGCCCGCTTCGGGAGGACGAGCAGTACTTC. Translation: CASSPLREDEQYF.

The rearrangement joins TRBV30 to TRBJ1-1; possible D gene TRBD1, 5 bases. This CDR3 is built from 17 residues. Deletions cut 3 bases from V and 3 bases from J, with 23 bases between. Germline CDR1 and CDR2: GTSNPN and SVGIG (reference sequence). The CDR3 here is CAWRTGKGPPMDTEAFF. DNA of the CDR3: TGTGCCTGGAGAACCGGTAAGGGACCCCCGATGGACACTGAAGCTTTCTTT.

The gene calls are TRBV15 and TRBJ2-3; no clear D gene. The CDR3 consists of 16 residues. CDR1 and CDR2 from the germline V gene are LNHNV and YYDKDF (reference sequence). V lost 0 bases to trimming and J lost 3 bases, with 13 bases between them. CDR3 protein: CATSRDLGSATDTQYF. The CDR3 DNA is TGTGCCACCAGCAGAGATCTAGGCTCCGCAACAGATACGCAGTATTTT.

Here the CDR3 DNA reads TGCAGCGTTCCAGACAGGGACTCCTACAATGAGCAGTTCTTC. This translates into CSVPDRDSYNEQFF. The chain joins TRBV29-1 to TRBJ2-1; 7 bases line up with TRBD1. The germline CDR1 and CDR2 sequences are SQVTM and ANQGSEA. V dropped 5 bases and J dropped 0; count of bases not matched to a gene: 4. The CDR3 runs 14 residues.

J is TRBJ2-5 and V is TRBV6-6, with 13 positions matching TRBD2. The V and J ends lost 4 bases and 3 bases, in that order; junction bases with no gene match: 2. The CDR3 has 15 amino acids. Germline CDR1 reads MNHNY; CDR2 reads SVGAGI (reference sequence). CDR3 nucleotide sequence: TGTGCCAGCAGTTGGACTAGCGGGAGAGAAGAGACCCAGTACTTC. It encodes CASSWTSGREETQYF.

This clone is categorized as large (0.1 to 1%). The chain has TRBV4-2 and TRBJ2-2; 7 positions agree with TRBD2. The germline gives CDR1 LGHNA, CDR2 YNFKEQ. The CDR3 has 15 residues. V dropped 4 bases and J dropped 8; count of bases not matched to a gene: 10. As DNA, the CDR3 is TGTGCCAGCAGCCCCGAAGCAGGGAGGGTTGGGGAGCTGTTTTTT. It codes for CASSPEAGRVGELFF.

The chain carries TRBV27 and TRBJ2-3, with TRBD1 matching over 10 bases. CDR1 is MNHEY and CDR2 is SMNVEV in the germline V gene (reference sequence). Unmatched junction bases numbered 13, after V lost 10 bases and J lost 6 bases. This CDR3 is built from 15 residues. The CDR3 DNA is TGTGCCACCCAGGGGACAGGGGCTCTCTCTGATACGCAGTATTTT. Translation: CATQGTGALSDTQYF.

J is TRBJ1-2 and V is TRBV5-1, with unresolved D. Trimming cost V 0 bases and J 3 bases, with 3 bases left between them. CDR1 and CDR2 (germline): SGHRS, YFSETQ. This CDR3 has 12 residues. The CDR3 nucleotides read TGCGCCAGCAGCTTGGGAGACTATGGCTACACCTTC. This translates into CASSLGDYGYTF.

This clone was recorded only once. The chain links TRBV18 to TRBJ2-7; no clear D. The CDR3 has 11 amino acids. The V gene lost 4 bases and the J gene lost 3 bases, with 4 bases spanning the gap. Germline V lookup: CDR1 KGHSH, CDR2 LQKENI. The CDR3 protein is CASSLDYEQYF. As DNA, the CDR3 is TGTGCCAGCTCACTAGACTACGAGCAGTACTTC.

This clone was counted a few times. The V and J genes are TRBV6-5 and TRBJ2-7, with 8 bases fitting TRBD2. This CDR3 contains 14 residues. V lost 2 bases, J lost 2 bases, and 2 bases stayed unmatched. In germline, CDR1 is MNHEY, CDR2 SVGAGI. CDR3 sequence: CASSYRRGAYEQYF. Here the CDR3 DNA reads TGTGCCAGCAGTTACAGGCGGGGGGCCTACGAGCAGTACTTC.

The chain uses TRBV2 and TRBJ2-7; 7 positions match TRBD1. The CDR3 loop spans 13 amino acids. Germline CDR1 reads SNHLY; CDR2 reads FYNNEI. V gave up 7 bases and J gave up 0 bases; unmatched junction bases: 3. This CDR3 is CASNGDSSYEQYV. In DNA, the CDR3 is TGTGCCAGCAACGGGGACAGCTCCTACGAGCAGTACGTC.

This clone was observed a few times. J is TRBJ2-7 and V is TRBV20-1; D uncertain. Germline lookup yields CDR1 DFQATT and CDR2 SNEGSKA (reference sequence). The CDR3 loop spans 11 amino acids. Deletions cut 0 bases from V and 10 bases from J, with 10 bases between. This CDR3 is CSARDGRSQYF. The CDR3 DNA follows: TGCAGTGCTAGAGATGGCAGGAGCCAGTACTTC.

The chain employs TRBV28 and TRBJ2-5; D not resolved. Trimming shortened V by 2 bases and J by 4 bases, and 2 bases separated the two germline ends. The germline V gene has CDR1 MDHEN and CDR2 SYDVKM. The CDR3 is 11 residues long. CDR3 in amino acids: CASSLGETQYF. In DNA form, the CDR3 reads TGTGCCAGCAGTTTAGGAGAGACCCAGTACTTC.